What follows are 28 T cell receptor beta chains derived from one specimen sequenced in a study of CD8 T cells in Susac syndrome. A quantity of about 0.5 to 1 ug RNA underwent reverse transcription using random hexamers. TCRdb redid the calling of the immunoSEQ multiplex PCR reads with MiXCR, one entry per CDR3 protein. The table records some 75,000 distinct CDR3 sequences, approximately 94% of them present only once. Sequenced material: CD8+ T cells from PBMCs. These TCRs come from a human donor with Susac syndrome.

The chain links TRBV7-8 to TRBJ2-7, with 12 bases fitting TRBD1. J lost 4 bases, V lost 7 bases, and 8 bases had no gene match. The CDR3 has 15 amino acids. Germline-derived CDR1 and CDR2 are SGHVS and FQNEAQ. The CDR3 loop is CASTRPGQGAYEQYF. As DNA, the CDR3 is TGTGCCAGCACCCGGCCGGGACAGGGGGCTTACGAGCAGTACTTC. Looking up the rest from reference TRBV7-8 and TRBJ2-7 gives the full variable domain: GAGVSQSPRYKVAKRGQDVALRCDPISGHVSLFWYQQALGQGPEFLTYFQNEAQLDKSGLPSDRFFAERPEGSVSTLKIQRTQQEDSAVYLCASTRPGQGAYEQYFGPGTRLTVT.

The J gene is TRBJ2-7, the V gene TRBV5-4; 10 nucleotides line up with TRBD2. V was pared by 4 bases and J by 5 bases, with 6 bases of the junction left unmatched. Germline V gene sequence: CDR1 SGHNT, CDR2 YYREEE (reference sequence). This CDR3 region has 14 residues. The CDR3 DNA reads as TGTGCCAGCAGCCCATTAGCGGGAGGACACGAGCAGTACTTC. Translation: CASSPLAGGHEQYF.

The CDR3 sequence: CASRKQVTGEQYF. CDR3 in DNA: TGTGCCAGCAGAAAACAAGTCACGGGGGAGCAGTACTTC. This chain joins TRBV7-8 and TRBJ2-7; D is perhaps TRBD2 (5 bases). Germline assignment: CDR1 SGHVS and CDR2 FQNEAQ. The CDR3 consists of 13 residues. Trimming cost V 6 bases and J 7 bases, with 16 bases left between them.

The rearrangement links TRBV7-9 to TRBJ1-5; 8 bases are shared with TRBD1. With V trimmed by 5 bases and J by 1 base, 13 bases remained unmatched. CDR1 is SEHNR, CDR2 FQNEAQ, per germline (reference sequence). The CDR3 contains 18 residues. The CDR3 loop reads CASSGSQDRVSSNQPQHF. CDR3 coding DNA: TGTGCCAGCAGCGGCAGCCAGGACAGGGTGTCAAGCAATCAGCCCCAGCATTTT.

The chain uses TRBV27 and TRBJ1-5; weak D call: TRBD1 (6 bases). The CDR3 is 14 residues long. The V end lost 6 bases, the J end lost 0 bases, and 9 bases lay between the germline ends. Germline V lookup: CDR1 MNHEY, CDR2 SMNVEV (reference sequence). CDR3 sequence: CASSFRGSNQPQHF. CDR3 coding DNA: TGTGCCAGCAGCTTCAGGGGTAGCAATCAGCCCCAGCATTTT.

This rearrangement joins TRBV5-6 to TRBJ1-2; perhaps TRBD1 as D (6 bases). V was cut by 4 bases and J by 3 bases, with 13 bases left in between. The CDR3 has 14 amino acids. Per the germline V gene, CDR1 is SGHDT and CDR2 is YYEEEE. The CDR3 loop reads CASSIRDNHYGYTF. DNA of the CDR3: TGTGCCAGCAGCATCCGGGACAACCACTATGGCTACACCTTC. The full variable domain, completed using reference TRBV5-6 and TRBJ1-2, is DAGVTQSPTHLIKTRGQQVTLRCSPKSGHDTVSWYQQALGQGPQFIFQYYEEEERQRGNFPDRFSGHQFPNYSSELNVNALLLGDSALYLCASSIRDNHYGYTFGSGTRLTVV.

This chain connects TRBV5-6 to TRBJ1-1, with D possibly matching TRBD1 (6 bases). Germline assignment: CDR1 SGHDT and CDR2 YYEEEE. This CDR3 comprises 15 residues. V lost 4 bases to trimming and J lost 0 bases, with 13 bases between them. In DNA form, the CDR3 reads TGTGCCAGCAGCCCGTGGACAGAAGTGAACACTGAAGCTTTCTTT. Translation gives CASSPWTEVNTEAFF.

V is TRBV29-1 and J is TRBJ2-1; D is undetermined. This CDR3 is built from 12 residues. Trimming stripped 5 bases from V and 0 bases from J, with 5 bases between. The germline V gene encodes CDR1 SQVTM and CDR2 ANQGSEA. This CDR3 reads CSVQRSYNEQFF. CDR3 bases: TGCAGCGTTCAGCGCTCCTACAATGAGCAGTTCTTC.

The chain joins TRBV4-3 to TRBJ2-1; D gene ambiguous. CDR3 size: 17 residues. CDR1 is LGHNA, CDR2 YSLEER, per germline. The V end lost 1 base, the J end lost 8 bases, and 21 bases lay between the germline ends. The CDR3 DNA sequence: TGCGCCAGCAGCCAAGGCACCGCTACGCTGTACCGGGATGAGCAGTTCTTC. Translated: CASSQGTATLYRDEQFF.

The chain uses TRBV29-1 and TRBJ1-6; 7 bases align to TRBD1. Germline loops: CDR1 SQVTM, CDR2 ANQGSEA. With 7 bases clipped from V and 9 bases from J, the junction kept 9 bases outside the gene matches. This CDR3 is 13 amino acids long. The CDR3 nucleotides read TGCAGCGCCATAGACAGGGTAGCTTCACCCCTCCACTTT. This codes for CSAIDRVASPLHF. The full variable domain, completed using reference TRBV29-1 and TRBJ1-6, is SAVISQKPSRDICQRGTSLTIQCQVDSQVTMMFWYRQQPGQSLTLIATANQGSEATYESGFVIDKFPISRPNLTFSTLTVSNMSPEDSSIYLCSAIDRVASPLHFGNGTRLTVT.

This clonotype was recorded a few times. Written as DNA, the CDR3 is TGTGCCAGTAGGTTGGCCCTGAACACTGAAGCTTTCTTT. Its protein is CASRLALNTEAFF. The gene calls are TRBV19 and TRBJ1-1; D not certain. V lost 6 bases to trimming and J lost 0 bases, with 8 bases between them. Germline CDR1 is LNHDA and CDR2 is SQIVND (reference sequence). The CDR3 extends over 13 amino acids.

The chain uses TRBV3-1 and TRBJ2-3; D unclear. V lost 0 bases and J lost 2, with 9 bases in between. The CDR3 has 15 residues. Germline lookup yields CDR1 LGHDT and CDR2 YNNKEL (reference sequence). CDR3 bases: TGTGCCAGCAGCCAAGAGCTGGGATCCACAGATACGCAGTATTTT. As protein: CASSQELGSTDTQYF.

This chain links TRBV6-5 with TRBJ2-7; D may be TRBD2 (6 bases). Germline CDR1 is MNHEY and CDR2 is SVGAGI. Trimming shortened V by 6 bases and J by 2 bases, and 20 bases separated the two germline ends. The CDR3 consists of 16 residues. CDR3 nucleotide sequence: TGTGCCAGCAGATACGCCGGGACTCGGGTCCCCTACGAGCAGTACTTC. Protein sequence: CASRYAGTRVPYEQYF.

This chain connects TRBV27 to TRBJ2-3; 7 nucleotides line up with TRBD1. This CDR3 has 19 residues. The germline gives CDR1 MNHEY, CDR2 SMNVEV (reference sequence). V was pared by 7 bases and J by 0 bases, with 19 bases of the junction left unmatched. The CDR3 sequence is CASIYIYKQGNTSTDTQYF. CDR3 nucleotide sequence: TGTGCCAGCATTTACATCTACAAACAGGGGAATACTAGCACAGATACGCAGTATTTT.

This chain links TRBV3-1 with TRBJ2-2; possibly TRBD1 or TRBD2 for D (5 bases each). The CDR3 extends over 16 amino acids. The V end was cut by 4 bases, the J end by 2 bases, with 14 bases between. Germline CDR1 reads LGHDT; CDR2 reads YNNKEL (reference sequence). The CDR3 DNA reads as TGTGCCAGCAGCCCCCTAGGGGAGTTCAACACCGGGGAGCTGTTTTTT. Its translation is CASSPLGEFNTGELFF. Looking up the rest from reference TRBV3-1 and TRBJ2-2 gives the full variable domain: DTAVSQTPKYLVTQMGNDKSIKCEQNLGHDTMYWYKQDSKKFLKIMFSYNNKELIINETVPNRFSPKSPDKAHLNLHINSLELGDSAVYFCASSPLGEFNTGELFFGEGSRLTVL.

V is TRBV28 and J is TRBJ2-7; D perhaps matches TRBD2 (5 bases). Trimming pared 2 bases from V and 6 bases from J, leaving 8 bases between. This CDR3 has 12 residues. CDR1 is MDHEN, CDR2 SYDVKM, per germline. This chain's CDR3 is CASSLVSGEQYF. CDR3 DNA: TGTGCCAGCAGTTTAGTAAGCGGCGAGCAGTACTTC.

The CDR3 loop is CASSIDGFTEAFF. The CDR3 DNA sequence: TGTGCCAGTAGTATAGATGGGTTCACTGAAGCTTTCTTT. The chain recombines TRBV19 with TRBJ1-1; no definite D call. CDR3 size: 13 residues. V lost 0 bases and J lost 4, with 6 bases in between. Germline V gene data show CDR1 as LNHDA and CDR2 as SQIVND (reference sequence). The whole variable domain, filled in from reference TRBV19 and TRBJ1-1, reads DGGITQSPKYLFRKEGQNVTLSCEQNLNHDAMYWYRQDPGQGLRLIYYSQIVNDFQKGDIAEGYSVSREKKESFPLTVTSAQKNPTAFYLCASSIDGFTEAFFGQGTRLTVV.

This chain connects TRBV5-6 to TRBJ2-7; D ambiguous. The V gene lost 1 base and the J gene lost 6 bases, with 8 bases spanning the gap. Per germline, CDR1 SGHDT and CDR2 YYEEEE. The CDR3 covers 12 residues. The CDR3 sequence is CASSLLVGEQYF. CDR3 nucleotide sequence: TGTGCCAGCAGCTTGCTAGTTGGCGAGCAGTACTTC.

V usage is TRBV7-8 and J usage is TRBJ1-4, with TRBD1 as a possible D gene (5 bases). Germline assignment: CDR1 SGHVS and CDR2 FQNEAQ. CDR3 length: 16 residues. V dropped 5 bases and J dropped 3 bases, with 16 bases sitting between them. The CDR3 loop reads CASSLGRGMANEKLFF. DNA of the CDR3: TGTGCCAGCAGCCTAGGTCGGGGGATGGCTAATGAAAAACTGTTTTTT.

The chain combines TRBV12-3 or TRBV12-4 with TRBJ1-2, with 9 nucleotides matching TRBD1. The V segment lost 4 bases and the J segment 5 bases; nucleotides outside the gene matches: 5. The CDR3 is 14 amino acids. The CDR3: CASSSGQGGYGYTF. DNA of the CDR3: TGTGCCAGCAGTTCGGGACAGGGAGGGTATGGCTACACCTTC.

J is TRBJ1-5 and V is TRBV6-1; tentatively, D is TRBD1 (6 bases). CDR1 MNHNS and CDR2 SASEGT come from the germline V gene. V was shortened by 7 bases and J by 1 base, with 14 bases between the two germline ends. CDR3 length: 15 residues. The chain's CDR3 is CASKPGQQSNQPQHF. CDR3 sequence (DNA): TGTGCCAGCAAACCGGGACAACAAAGCAATCAGCCCCAGCATTTT.

The chain joins TRBV12-3 or TRBV12-4 to TRBJ1-1; D not resolved. Trimming took 6 bases from V and 1 from J, leaving 12 bases between them. The CDR3 is made up of 14 amino acids. Here the CDR3 reads CASRPGPRNTEAFF. CDR3 DNA sequence: TGTGCCAGCAGACCCGGGCCGAGGAACACTGAAGCTTTCTTT.

V gene TRBV4-1 combines with J gene TRBJ2-7; D not certain. CDR1 is MGHRA, CDR2 YSYEKL, per germline. The CDR3 is 13 amino acids. V was pared by 1 base and J by 3 bases, with 7 bases between. The CDR3 protein is CASSQGINYEQYF. As DNA, the CDR3 is TGCGCCAGCAGCCAAGGAATAAACTACGAGCAGTACTTC.

This clonotype was detected once. The V gene is TRBV28, the J gene TRBJ2-4; D not resolved. The germline CDR1 and CDR2 sequences are MDHEN and SYDVKM. This CDR3 has 13 amino acids. V was cut by 3 bases and J by 12 bases, with 15 bases left in between. The chain's CDR3 is CASSLGQPGNQYF. The CDR3 DNA is TGTGCCAGCAGTTTGGGTCAGCCAGGCAATCAGTACTTC.

V and J are TRBV30 and TRBJ1-6, with D maybe TRBD1 (6 bases). V dropped 2 bases and J dropped 6 bases, with 11 bases sitting between them. Germline loops: CDR1 GTSNPN, CDR2 SVGIG (reference sequence). The length of the CDR3 is 14 residues. CDR3 sequence reads: CAWSPPDSNSPLHF. CDR3 nucleotides: TGTGCCTGGAGTCCCCCGGACAGTAATTCACCCCTCCACTTT.

The genes are TRBV6-5 and TRBJ1-2; D is undetermined. CDR1 is MNHEY and CDR2 is SVGAGI in the germline V gene. V was shortened by 5 bases and J by 1 base, with 14 bases between the two germline ends. The length of the CDR3 is 15 residues. CDR3 in DNA: TGTGCCAGCAGTATAACAGTGGCCTTTAACTATGGCTACACCTTC. This translates into CASSITVAFNYGYTF.

The gene calls are TRBV7-9 and TRBJ1-4; tentative D call: TRBD1 (5 bases). This CDR3 is 14 amino acids long. Germline V gene lookup returns CDR1 SEHNR and CDR2 FQNEAQ (reference sequence). The ends were cut back, 4 bases at V and 5 bases at J, with 11 bases in the middle. CDR3 nucleotide sequence: TGTGCCAGCAGCTCCTACCGACAGAATGAAAAACTGTTTTTT. The encoded protein is CASSSYRQNEKLFF.

V is TRBV24-1 and J is TRBJ2-2; D is unclear. The V gene lost 3 bases and the J gene lost 5 bases, with 18 bases spanning the gap. The CDR3 has 17 residues. CDR1 and CDR2 (germline): KGHDR, SFDVKD. CDR3 DNA: TGTGCCACCAGTGATACAAGGGCCCCCGCCGAGACCGGGGAGCTGTTTTTT. This sequence encodes CATSDTRAPAETGELFF.